Described below is a single T cell receptor (beta chain) sequence and its context. The V gene end was trimmed by 0 bases and the J gene end by 5 bases; junction bases not matched to a gene: 3. From germline, CDR1 is MNHEY and CDR2 SVGAGI. This CDR3 is built from 15 residues. Seattle's cohort entered during active infection and was followed longitudinally. This sample was taken from a study of blood T cell repertoires in COVID-19. Study-wide context: COVID-19 samples collected from the United States, Italy and Spain covered acute and convalescent phases.

TCRdb's copy holds only in-frame clones and misses some; the assay was immunoSEQ multiplex PCR. The sample contains just over 300,000 clones, roughly nine tenths of which appear only once. The V and J genes are TRBV6-5 and TRBJ1-4, with 7 positions matching TRBD1. The material sequenced was peripheral blood. The sequence derives from a woman in her 30s with COVID-19, enrolled during active disease. Here the CDR3 reads CASSYSGGLNEKLFF. The CDR3 bases are TGTGCCAGCAGTTACTCAGGGGGCCTCAATGAAAAACTGTTTTTT.